This paragraph covers one T cell receptor beta chain sequence. Looked up from germline, CDR1 is SGHKS and CDR2 is YYEKEE (reference sequence). V lost 1 base, J lost 4 bases, and 3 bases lay in between. The CDR3 consists of 11 residues. This record belongs to a study of blood T cell repertoires in COVID-19. Overall study: Acute and convalescent COVID-19 samples came from the United States, Italy and Spain.

Original processing notes: Estimation of nucleated cell counts was performed using reference gene primer amplification. Repertoires were generated with immunoSEQ multiplex PCR, while TCRdb's copy carries only in-frame clones and drops some. That table supplies the V and J calls and clone size; D and trimming were determined from the DNA. The repertoire includes about 48,000 clones, around 82% of them detected once, and roughly 5% sits in the top ten. The sequence came from a human donor in a cohort sampled during active COVID-19. Sequences were obtained from peripheral blood. V and J are TRBV5-5 and TRBJ2-7; no clear D. The chain's CDR3 is CASSLTYEQYF. As DNA, the CDR3 is TGTGCCAGCAGCTTGACTTACGAGCAGTACTTC.